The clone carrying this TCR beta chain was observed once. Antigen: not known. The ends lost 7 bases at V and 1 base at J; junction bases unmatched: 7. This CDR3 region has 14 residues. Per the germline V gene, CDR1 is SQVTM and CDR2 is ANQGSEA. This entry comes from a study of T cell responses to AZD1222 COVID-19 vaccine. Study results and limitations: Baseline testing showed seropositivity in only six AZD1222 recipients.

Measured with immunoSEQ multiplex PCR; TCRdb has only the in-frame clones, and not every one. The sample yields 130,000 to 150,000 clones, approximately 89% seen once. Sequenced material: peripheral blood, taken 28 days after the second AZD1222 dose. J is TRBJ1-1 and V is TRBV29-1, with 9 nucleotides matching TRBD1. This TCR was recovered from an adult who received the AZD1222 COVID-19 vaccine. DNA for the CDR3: TGCAGCGGGGGACAGGGCCGGACGAACACTGAAGCTTTCTTT. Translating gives CSGGQGRTNTEAFF.